The present entry profiles one T cell receptor (beta chain) with its context. Its matching antigen is unknown. Researchers ran the PCR with 60 Vbeta and 13 Jbeta primers. Assay used: immunoSEQ multiplex PCR; TCRdb lists only in-frame clones, some missing. The sample lists about 89,000 clones, less than 85% occurring once. This specimen belongs to a study of cytomegalovirus exposure and HLA in healthy donors. Notes on the study in general: DRB1 showed the most TCR associations and HLA-C the fewest in a later analysis, as rates varied by HLA locus. Confirmation in vitro established that three CMV-associated chains were specific for CMV antigens. In a later analysis, fewer than 20,000 TCR beta sequences were associated with HLA alleles at 0.05 false discovery rate.

The V end lost 5 bases, the J end lost 1 base, and 9 bases lay between the germline ends. Germline CDR1 reads MNHEY; CDR2 reads SVGAGI. This CDR3 is 13 amino acids long. The TCR sequence derives from a man between 40 and 49 years old in good health and CMV-seropositive. This sequence joins TRBV6-5 and TRBJ2-7, with no clear D. Sequenced material: PBMCs. CDR3 DNA sequence: TGTGCCAGCAGTCGGCAGGCTTCCTACGAGCAGTACTTC. Translating gives CASSRQASYEQYF.